The following is a TCR beta chain sequence with its context. Its matching antigen is unknown. This record comes from a study of T cell repertoires in cytomegalovirus infection. CDR1 is MNHNS and CDR2 is SASEGT in the germline V gene. This CDR3 has 13 residues. The V gene lost 11 bases and the J gene lost 4 bases, with 17 bases spanning the gap. TCRdb passed the reads through MiXCR, listing each CDR3 protein once. Among hundreds of thousands of distinct CDR3 sequences, just under 30% were seen once, and the ten largest hold 20%. The chain employs TRBV6-1 and TRBJ1-1; D is perhaps TRBD1 (5 bases). Here the sequenced sample was cultured PBMCs, taken from culture after CMV antigen stimulation. This TCR was recovered from a human donor in good health (CMV status not recorded). Some clones in this sample may be carry-over from other donors' samples. CDR3 loop: CAHTPGWTTEAFF. The CDR3, as DNA: TGTGCCCATACCCCAGGGTGGACCACTGAAGCTTTCTTT.